These 27 T cell receptor beta chains came from one sample sequenced in a study of cytomegalovirus exposure and HLA in healthy donors. The primer mix had 60 Vbeta and 13 Jbeta primers. Some clones are missing from TCRdb's copy, which holds only in-frame ones; the method was immunoSEQ multiplex PCR. The sample carries under 250,000 clones, around 77% recorded once. Specimen: PBMCs. The receptors here all came from a man aged 25 to 45 in good health and CMV-seronegative.

This rearrangement joins TRBV5-1 to TRBJ2-7, with 10 bases lining up with TRBD2. V lost 4 bases and J lost 2; bases outside the gene matches: 6. Germline V gene sequence: CDR1 SGHRS, CDR2 YFSETQ. The CDR3 spans 15 residues. The CDR3 reads CASSPGLAPPYEQYF. The DNA for the CDR3 is TGCGCCAGCAGCCCGGGACTAGCGCCACCCTACGAGCAGTACTTC.

The V and J genes are TRBV5-4 and TRBJ2-1; perhaps TRBD2 as D (6 bases). CDR3 size: 14 residues. Germline V gene data show CDR1 as SGHNT and CDR2 as YYREEE (reference sequence). V was pared by 1 base and J by 6 bases, with 11 bases between. Here the CDR3 DNA reads TGTGCCAGCAGCTTGACGGGAGTACCCAATGAGCAGTTCTTC. Translating it yields CASSLTGVPNEQFF.

The CDR3 reads CASRDMGTDTQYF. DNA of the CDR3: TGTGCCAGCAGGGACATGGGCACAGATACGCAGTATTTT. This chain connects TRBV28 to TRBJ2-3; the D gene is possibly TRBD1 (5 bases). The CDR3 is 13 amino acids. Germline-derived CDR1 and CDR2 are MDHEN and SYDVKM. V dropped 6 bases and J dropped 1 base, with 8 bases sitting between them. The full variable domain, its missing parts supplied by reference TRBV28 and TRBJ2-3, is DVKVTQSSRYLVKRTGEKVFLECVQDMDHENMFWYRQDPGLGLRLIYFSYDVKMKEKGDIPEGYSVSREKKERFSLILESASTNQTSMYLCASRDMGTDTQYFGPGTRLTVL.

The table lists this clone with a few counts. The rearrangement uses TRBV6-4 and TRBJ2-2; 11 bases align to TRBD2. Germline CDR1 is MRHNA and CDR2 is SNTAGT. The trim removed 2 bases at V and 1 base at J, leaving 6 bases unmatched. The CDR3 contains 18 residues. The CDR3 protein is CASSDTGTSGGNTGELFF. In nucleotides, the CDR3 is TGTGCCAGCAGTGACACCGGGACTAGCGGAGGGAACACCGGGGAGCTGTTTTTT.

The J gene is TRBJ2-7, the V gene TRBV7-9; 7 positions match TRBD2. Germline CDR1 and CDR2: SEHNR and FQNEAQ (reference sequence). CDR3 size: 15 residues. Trimming removed 5 bases from V and 5 bases from J; junction bases left unmatched: 12. The CDR3 nucleotides read TGTGCCAGCAGCCTAACGGGACTAAGGCTAGACGAGCAGTACTTC. Translated, it gives CASSLTGLRLDEQYF.

This clone appeared a few times. This chain joins TRBV6-6 and TRBJ1-2; 7 bases are a match to TRBD1. Trimming cost V 4 bases and J 12 bases; bases outside gene matches: 17. Germline V gives CDR1 MNHNY, CDR2 SVGAGI (reference sequence). The CDR3 is 15 amino acids. The CDR3 reads CASSSSLTGLPTDTF. The CDR3 region has the DNA TGTGCCAGCAGTTCCTCTTTGACAGGGCTGCCGACGGACACCTTC.

The J gene is TRBJ1-6, the V gene TRBV7-6; D not certain. With 5 bases removed from V and 6 bases from J, the gap between germline ends came to 17 bases. The CDR3 is 16 amino acids. Germline lookup yields CDR1 SGHVS and CDR2 FNYEAQ. The CDR3 loop reads CASSRGADSTNSPLHF. In DNA, the CDR3 is TGTGCCAGCAGCCGAGGCGCGGACTCCACTAATTCACCCCTCCACTTT.

The chain joins TRBV10-2 to TRBJ2-1; 8 bases fit TRBD2. Unmatched junction bases numbered 10, after V lost 6 bases and J lost 12 bases. Per germline, CDR1 WSHSY and CDR2 SAAADI. This CDR3 comprises 13 residues. This CDR3 is CASRTTSVQGQFF. DNA for the CDR3: TGCGCCAGCAGGACGACTAGCGTCCAAGGGCAGTTCTTC.

In the case of this clone: A clone one base away is much larger, so this may be a read error. The sample has other DNA sequences that encode this CDR3 too. The V gene is TRBV2, the J gene TRBJ2-5; the D gene is possibly TRBD2 (6 bases). Judging by the DNA end, TRBJ2-7 fits better; the J call may be wrong. CDR1 is SNHLY and CDR2 is FYNNEI in the germline V gene. CDR3 length: 13 amino acids. The CDR3 protein is CASSDSGNYEQYF. CDR3 in DNA: TGTGCCAGCAGTGATAGCGGAAACTACGAGCAGTACTTC.

This chain uses TRBV25-1 with TRBJ2-3, with TRBD2 as a possible D gene (6 bases). Germline V gene lookup returns CDR1 MGHDK and CDR2 SYGVNS. The V end was cut by 5 bases, the J end by 4 bases, with 22 bases between. The CDR3 has 17 amino acids. The CDR3 DNA is TGTGCCAGCAGTCCCCAGACTAGGAGGGTTGCGGCAGATACGCAGTATTTT. Translating gives CASSPQTRRVAADTQYF.

This chain joins TRBV15 and TRBJ1-1; the match to TRBD1 covers 7 bases. Germline assignment: CDR1 LNHNV and CDR2 YYDKDF (reference sequence). V gave up 3 bases and J gave up 1 base; unmatched junction bases: 2. The CDR3 is 14 residues long. In DNA form, the CDR3 reads TGTGCCACCAGCAGTGGGACAGCGAACACTGAAGCTTTCTTT. Protein product: CATSSGTANTEAFF.

The chain combines TRBV7-2 with TRBJ2-3; 9 nucleotides agree with TRBD2. Germline CDR1 is SGHTA and CDR2 is FQGNSA. Unmatched junction bases numbered 8, after V lost 7 bases and J lost 0 bases. CDR3 length equals 16 residues. The CDR3 protein is CASTPGAGGSTDTQYF. In DNA form, the CDR3 reads TGTGCCAGCACCCCCGGGGCGGGAGGGAGCACAGATACGCAGTATTTT.

V and J are TRBV29-1 and TRBJ2-1, with D unresolved. Trimming removed 1 base from V and 3 bases from J, with 7 bases in between. Germline-derived CDR1 and CDR2 are SQVTM and ANQGSEA. CDR3 length: 13 residues. The CDR3 bases are TGCAGCGTTGAAGGGCTAGTCTACAATGAGCAGTTCTTC. Translated: CSVEGLVYNEQFF.

This clone was picked up a small number of times. The chain is built from TRBV5-4 and TRBJ2-7; TRBD2 agrees at 8 bases. The CDR3 totals 15 residues. Trimming removed 0 bases from V and 5 bases from J; junction bases left unmatched: 7. Germline CDR1 and CDR2: SGHNT and YYREEE (reference sequence). The CDR3 nucleotides read TGTGCCAGCAGCTTGGATGCCGCGGGAGGTGACGAGCAGTACTTC. Translation gives CASSLDAAGGDEQYF. The whole variable domain, remainder taken from reference TRBV5-4 and TRBJ2-7, is ETGVTQSPTHLIKTRGQQVTLRCSSQSGHNTVSWYQQALGQGPQFIFQYYREEENGRGNFPPRFSGLQFPNYSSELNVNALELDDSALYLCASSLDAAGGDEQYFGPGTRLTVT.

V and J are TRBV7-2 and TRBJ1-1; D might be TRBD1 (6 bases). The germline V gene has CDR1 SGHTA and CDR2 FQGNSA. This CDR3 contains 14 residues. V lost 1 base, J lost 4 bases, and 10 bases lay in between. CDR3 loop: CASSLVSGVTEAFF. The CDR3 nucleotides read TGTGCCAGCAGCTTAGTTTCAGGGGTCACTGAAGCTTTCTTT.

This chain uses TRBV5-1 with TRBJ2-1; 10 bases line up with TRBD2. The CDR3 spans 14 residues. V was pared by 6 bases and J by 5 bases, with 5 bases of the junction left unmatched. Germline V gene lookup returns CDR1 SGHRS and CDR2 YFSETQ. The CDR3 region is CASTFTSGNNEQFF. The DNA of the CDR3 is TGCGCCAGCACCTTCACTAGCGGGAACAATGAGCAGTTCTTC.

For this clone: The same CDR3 can be traced to other DNA sequences in this sample. The rearrangement joins TRBV9 to TRBJ2-1; TRBD2 matches 11 bases. The CDR3 is made up of 15 amino acids. V shed 0 bases and J 4 bases; nucleotides not matched to a gene: 0. Per the germline V gene, CDR1 is SGDLS and CDR2 is YYNGEE. The CDR3 here is CASSVGTSGYNEQFF. The DNA of the CDR3 is TGTGCCAGCAGCGTAGGGACTAGCGGGTACAATGAGCAGTTCTTC.

This chain links TRBV28 with TRBJ1-2; 7 nucleotides align to TRBD1. V gave up 5 bases and J gave up 7 bases; unmatched junction bases: 16. CDR1 MDHEN and CDR2 SYDVKM come from the germline V gene. This CDR3 is 16 amino acids long. The DNA for the CDR3 is TGTGCCAGCAGTCAAGCACCGGGACAGCCCGTTTTTGGCTACACCTTC. Its translation: CASSQAPGQPVFGYTF.

This clone was detected a few times. The chain has TRBV5-4 and TRBJ2-5, with TRBD1 matching 11 bases. The J call is in doubt because the DNA end fits TRBJ2-7 better. Germline lookup yields CDR1 SGHNT and CDR2 YYREEE (reference sequence). The CDR3 length is 14 residues. The CDR3 sequence is CASKTDRGPYEQYF. CDR3 DNA sequence: TGTGCCAGCAAAACGGACAGGGGGCCCTACGAGCAGTACTTC.

V gene TRBV4-1 combines with J gene TRBJ2-7, with TRBD1 as a possible D gene (5 bases). CDR1 and CDR2 (germline): MGHRA, YSYEKL. This CDR3 contains 18 residues. Trimming took 0 bases from V and 1 from J, leaving 19 bases between them. As DNA, the CDR3 is TGCGCCAGCAGCCAAGAGGCGCTCAGGCAGGGTGCTTCCTACGAGCAGTACTTC. This encodes CASSQEALRQGASYEQYF.

The sample holds a few counts of this clone. The chain links TRBV29-1 to TRBJ1-2; no clear D gene. V lost 3 bases and J lost 4, with 12 bases in between. The CDR3 length is 13 residues. The germline CDR1 and CDR2 sequences are SQVTM and ANQGSEA. Written as DNA, the CDR3 is TGCAGCGTTGACCCCGAACAGATCTATGGCTACACCTTC. It codes for CSVDPEQIYGYTF.

V is TRBV30 and J is TRBJ1-2, with 7 bases lining up with TRBD1. With V trimmed by 2 bases and J by 0 bases, 3 bases remained unmatched. Germline CDR1 GTSNPN, CDR2 SVGIG (reference sequence). The CDR3 spans 14 residues. Here the CDR3 reads CAWSPGQPNYGYTF. CDR3 nucleotide sequence: TGTGCCTGGAGTCCGGGACAGCCTAACTATGGCTACACCTTC. The full variable domain, completed using reference TRBV30 and TRBJ1-2, is SQTIHQWPATLVQPVGSPLSLECTVEGTSNPNLYWYRQAAGRGLQLLFYSVGIGQISSEVPQNLSASRPQDRQFILSSKKLLLSDSGFYLCAWSPGQPNYGYTFGSGTRLTVV.

This chain uses TRBV2 with TRBJ2-3; 9 bases are shared with TRBD1. CDR1 and CDR2 from the germline V gene are SNHLY and FYNNEI. The junction had 6 bases not matched to a gene; V was cut back by 10 bases and J by 1 base. The CDR3 spans 14 residues. CDR3 DNA sequence: TGTGCCACCCCGAGGACAGGGGGCACAGATACGCAGTATTTT. This codes for CATPRTGGTDTQYF.

The chain uses TRBV19 and TRBJ2-1, with 9 bases aligning to TRBD2. The trim removed 4 bases at V and 9 bases at J, leaving 7 bases unmatched. This CDR3 comprises 14 residues. Germline V gene lookup returns CDR1 LNHDA and CDR2 SQIVND (reference sequence). The CDR3 coding sequence is TGTGCCAGTAGTACCATGCGGGAGGGCAGTGAGCAGTTCTTC. Protein: CASSTMREGSEQFF.

Note on this clone: One end of the junction is discordant with germline, which a read error may explain. The gene calls are TRBV4-1 and TRBJ1-1, with TRBD1 matching over 7 bases. CDR1 and CDR2 from the germline V gene are MGHRA and YSYEKL. The CDR3 totals 14 residues. CDR3 coding DNA: TGCGCCAGCAACCAAGGTAAGGGACAGCTTGAAGCTTTCTTT. It encodes CASNQGKGQLEAFF.

There are a few counts of this clone. The chain joins TRBV19 to TRBJ2-7, with 8 nucleotides matching TRBD1. The CDR3 loop spans 14 amino acids. The V and J ends lost 1 base and 5 bases, in that order; junction bases with no gene match: 4. Germline assignment: CDR1 LNHDA and CDR2 SQIVND (reference sequence). CDR3 in amino acids: CASSIGTGTNEQYF. CDR3 bases: TGTGCCAGTAGTATAGGGACAGGGACCAACGAGCAGTACTTC.

The chain is built from TRBV6-1 and TRBJ1-5, with D possibly TRBD1 on 5 matching bases. CDR1 and CDR2 from the germline V gene are MNHNS and SASEGT. Trimming left V 3 bases short and J 7 bases short, with 10 bases between. CDR3 length: 13 amino acids. The DNA of the CDR3 is TGTGCCAGCAGTGACCGACAGTACCAGCCCCAGCATTTT. The encoded protein is CASSDRQYQPQHF.